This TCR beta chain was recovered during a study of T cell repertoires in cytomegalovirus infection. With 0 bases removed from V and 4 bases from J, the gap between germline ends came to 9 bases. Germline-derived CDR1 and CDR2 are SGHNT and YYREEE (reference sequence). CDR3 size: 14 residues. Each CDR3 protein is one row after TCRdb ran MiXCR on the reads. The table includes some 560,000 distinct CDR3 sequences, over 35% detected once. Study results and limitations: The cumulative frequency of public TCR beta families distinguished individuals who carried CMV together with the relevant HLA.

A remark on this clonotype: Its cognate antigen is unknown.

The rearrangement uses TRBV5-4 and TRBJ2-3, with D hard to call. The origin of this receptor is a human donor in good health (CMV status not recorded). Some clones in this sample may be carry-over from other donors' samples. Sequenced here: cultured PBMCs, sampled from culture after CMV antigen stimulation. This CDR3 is CASSLEVLADTQYF. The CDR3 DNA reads TGTGCCAGCAGCTTGGAAGTCTTAGCAGATACGCAGTATTTT.